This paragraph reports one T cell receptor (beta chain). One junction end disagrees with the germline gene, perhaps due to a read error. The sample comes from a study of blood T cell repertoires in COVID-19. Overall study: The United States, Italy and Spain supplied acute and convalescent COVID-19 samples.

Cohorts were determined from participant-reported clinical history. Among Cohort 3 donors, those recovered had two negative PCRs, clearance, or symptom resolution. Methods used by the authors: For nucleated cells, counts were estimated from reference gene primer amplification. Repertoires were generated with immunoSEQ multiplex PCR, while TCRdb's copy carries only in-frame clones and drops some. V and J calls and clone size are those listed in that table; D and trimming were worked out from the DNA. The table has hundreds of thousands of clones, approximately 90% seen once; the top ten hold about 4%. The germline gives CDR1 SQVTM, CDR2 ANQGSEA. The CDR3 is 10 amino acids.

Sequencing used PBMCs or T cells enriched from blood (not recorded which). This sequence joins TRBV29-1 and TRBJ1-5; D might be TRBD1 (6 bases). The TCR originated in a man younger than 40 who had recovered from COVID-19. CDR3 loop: CSGQGGKWDF. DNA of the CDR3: TGCAGCGGCCAAGGGGGAAAATGGGACTTT. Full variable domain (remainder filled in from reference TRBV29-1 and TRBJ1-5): SAVISQKPSRDICQRGTSLTIQCQVDSQVTMMFWYRQQPGQSLTLIATANQGSEATYESGFVIDKFPISRPNLTFSTLTVSNMSPEDSSIYLCSGQGGKWDFGDGTRLSIL.